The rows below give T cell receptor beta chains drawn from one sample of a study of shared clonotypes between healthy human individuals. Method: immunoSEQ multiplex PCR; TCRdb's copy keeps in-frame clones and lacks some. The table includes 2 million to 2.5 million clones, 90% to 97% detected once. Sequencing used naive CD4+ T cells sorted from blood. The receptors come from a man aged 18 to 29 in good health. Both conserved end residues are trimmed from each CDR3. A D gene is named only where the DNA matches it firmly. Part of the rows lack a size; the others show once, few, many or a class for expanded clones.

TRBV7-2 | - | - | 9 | ASSPSYEQY
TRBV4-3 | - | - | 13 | ASSQEKRNTDTQY
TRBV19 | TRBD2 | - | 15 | ASAKRDYPQVLYEQY
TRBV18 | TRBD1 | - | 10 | ATGQGADEAF
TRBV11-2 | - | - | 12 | ASSLATFPYEQY
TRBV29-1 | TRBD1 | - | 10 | SGTGGTDTQY
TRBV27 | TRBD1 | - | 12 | ASSLYGTGYEQY
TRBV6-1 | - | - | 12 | ASSEVDRIDEQF
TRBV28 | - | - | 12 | ASRDAGQNTEAF
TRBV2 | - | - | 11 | ASSVVPRETQY
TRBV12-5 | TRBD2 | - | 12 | ASGGLPMSGELF
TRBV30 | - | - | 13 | AWSPRRGVGNIQY
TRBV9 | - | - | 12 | ASSQALGNYGYT
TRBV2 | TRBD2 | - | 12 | ASSGLAVQETQY
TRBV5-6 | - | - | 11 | ASSLDITGGYT
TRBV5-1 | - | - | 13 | ASSLDRASTDTQY
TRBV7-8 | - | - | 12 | ASSIVQGNQPQH
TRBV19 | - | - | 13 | ASSISLWDTGELF
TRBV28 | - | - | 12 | ASSLGTGPLGAF
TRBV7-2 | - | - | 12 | ASSWGPASNEQF
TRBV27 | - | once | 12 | ASRLRLGADTQY
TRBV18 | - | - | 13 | ASSPRSGAGEKLF
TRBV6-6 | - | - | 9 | ASSTLAEQY
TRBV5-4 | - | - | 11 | ASSFRQQETQY
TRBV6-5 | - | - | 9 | ASTGRYEQY
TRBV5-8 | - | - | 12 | ASSLAGLTYEQY
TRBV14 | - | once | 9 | ASSQGPFQY
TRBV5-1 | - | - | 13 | ASSPGRGTNEKLF
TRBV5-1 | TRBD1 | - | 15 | ASSLSPTGGLAGELF
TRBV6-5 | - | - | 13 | ASTSPRGGVGGYT
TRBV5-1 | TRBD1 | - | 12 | ASSEGDSFYGYT
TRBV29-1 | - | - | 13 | SVDRPRVGDTEAF
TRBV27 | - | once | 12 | ASSLSGGGNIQY
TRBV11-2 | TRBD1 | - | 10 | ASSGDSYEQY
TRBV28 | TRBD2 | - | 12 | AIAGGFRNPTQY
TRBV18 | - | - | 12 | ASSPALAKNIQY
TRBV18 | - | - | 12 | ASSPGDFGSPLH
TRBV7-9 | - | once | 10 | ASSLAAETQY
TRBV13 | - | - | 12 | ASSHREYNSPLH
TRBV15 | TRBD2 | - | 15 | ATSRDVGLAGPETQY
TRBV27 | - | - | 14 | ASSLSAQLNTGELF
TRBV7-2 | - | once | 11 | ASSPSSNQPQH
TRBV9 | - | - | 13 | ASSSESGRTYEQY
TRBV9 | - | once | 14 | ASSVGLGPSYNEQF
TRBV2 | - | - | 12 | ASMWDPTTDTQY
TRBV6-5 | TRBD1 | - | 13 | ASSRSGQGSYEQY
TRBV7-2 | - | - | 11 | ASSQWRESEAF
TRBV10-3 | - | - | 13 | AISESDISTDTQY
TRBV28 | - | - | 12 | ASSLFGPNYGYT
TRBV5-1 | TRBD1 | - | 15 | ASSLVDRGRAKNIQY
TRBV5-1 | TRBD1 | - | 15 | ASSLVSGTGTIYGYT
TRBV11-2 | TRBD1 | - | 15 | ASSSLDRGIPINIQY
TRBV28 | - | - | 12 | ASSSGQLNQPQH
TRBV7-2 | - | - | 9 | ASSLGNEQF